This TCR beta chain is drawn from a study of blood T cell repertoires in COVID-19. Study overall: Italy, Spain and the United States were the sources of the convalescent and acute COVID-19 samples.

Ages ranged from about 18 to 89 years, with residence in approximately 23 US areas. Recovery meant two consecutive negative NP/OP PCR tests, professional clearance, or resolved symptoms. Authors' data handling: Estimated nucleated cell counts came from reference gene primer amplification. The data were produced by immunoSEQ multiplex PCR, yet TCRdb's version contains in-frame clones alone and is incomplete. The DNA gave D and trimming, while V, J and clone size come from that table. The sample consists of 400,000 to 500,000 clones, roughly 88% of them appearing once. The material sequenced was PBMCs or T cells enriched from blood (not recorded which). The clonotype comes from a woman aged 35 to 49 who had recovered from COVID-19.

CDR3 coding DNA: TGTGCCAGCAGTTACGCCCAGGGGATGGCCACTGAAGCTTTCTTT. It encodes CASSYAQGMATEAFF. The chain is built from TRBV6-5 and TRBJ1-1; a weak D match, TRBD1 (6 bases). CDR1 is MNHEY, CDR2 SVGAGI, per germline. The CDR3 runs to 15 residues. The V end lost 2 bases, the J end lost 4 bases, and 14 bases lay between the germline ends.